Given below is one T cell receptor (beta chain) in context. The germline V and J ends were trimmed by 2 bases and 1 base, with 11 bases remaining between them. CDR1 and CDR2 from the germline V gene are MDHEN and SYDVKM. The length of the CDR3 is 15 residues. This entry comes from a study of blood T cell repertoires in COVID-19. The wider study: The study drew acute and convalescent COVID-19 samples from the United States, Italy and Spain. PBMCs, B-cell-depleted T cells, or T cells were the source of the cDNA or gDNA that made up the material.

Original methodology: Cell counts per sample came from amplifying reference gene primers. TCRdb's table, derived via immunoSEQ multiplex PCR, lists solely in-frame clones and lacks some. V and J calls plus clone size are reproduced from that table; the DNA served to infer D and trimming. This sample carries approximately 80,000 clones, around four fifths of them seen once, and the ten largest clones take about 2%. The genes are TRBV28 and TRBJ1-1; TRBD1 is a possible D gene (6 bases). Sequencing was carried out using peripheral blood. This TCR derives from a woman between 65 and 79 years old with acute or convalescent COVID-19. The CDR3 protein is CASSLVGRGNTEAFF. The CDR3 region has the DNA TGTGCCAGCAGTTTAGTGGGCAGGGGGAACACTGAAGCTTTCTTT.